This T cell receptor (beta chain) was sequenced in a study of T cells after posttransplantation cyclophosphamide. With respect to this clone: What it binds is unknown.

V lost 5 bases, J lost 6 bases, and 7 bases stayed unmatched. The germline V gene has CDR1 MNHNS and CDR2 SASEGT. The CDR3 runs to 15 residues. The data were produced by immunoSEQ multiplex PCR, yet TCRdb's version contains in-frame clones alone and is incomplete. The sample lists around 16,000 clones, approximately 84% occurring once. Study-wide findings and caveats: TRB overlap between skin or GI tissue T cells and blood was limited. After PTCy, TRB diversity resembled that of CNI/methotrexate controls. Later blood repertoires were often dominated by clones from the donor CD8+ memory compartment.

Control samples came 1 year after myeloablative marrow transplants with methotrexate plus calcineurin inhibitor. Here the sequenced sample was PBMCs, taken more than 350 days after allogeneic stem cell transplant with calcineurin inhibitor and methotrexate. The TCR was taken from a young adult male patient who received an allogeneic stem cell transplant from a related donor, was CMV-positive, and had no GVHD. Some T cells may be graft donor cells. This chain uses TRBV6-1 with TRBJ2-4, with 10 bases matching TRBD2. The CDR3 nucleotides read TGTGCCAGCAGTTTAACTAGCGGGACGGGAAACATTCAGTACTTC. It yields the protein CASSLTSGTGNIQYF.